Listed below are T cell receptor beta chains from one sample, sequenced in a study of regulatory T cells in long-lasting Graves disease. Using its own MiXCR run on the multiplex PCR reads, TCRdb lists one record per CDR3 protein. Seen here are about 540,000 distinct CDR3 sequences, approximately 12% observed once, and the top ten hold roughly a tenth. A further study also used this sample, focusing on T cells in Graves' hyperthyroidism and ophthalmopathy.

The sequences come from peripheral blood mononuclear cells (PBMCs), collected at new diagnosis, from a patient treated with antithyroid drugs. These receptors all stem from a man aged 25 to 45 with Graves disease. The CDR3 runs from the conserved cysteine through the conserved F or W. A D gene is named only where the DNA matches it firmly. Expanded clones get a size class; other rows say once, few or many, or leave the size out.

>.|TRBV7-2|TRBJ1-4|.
TGTGCCAGCAGCTTTGGGTGGGGAGGGGTCTGGACTAATGAAAAACTGTTTTTT
CASSFGWGGVWTNEKLFF
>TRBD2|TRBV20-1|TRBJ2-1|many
TGCAGTGCCCAGGGACTAGCGGGAGGCCCGAGCTCCTACAATGAGCAGTTCTTC
CSAQGLAGGPSSYNEQFF
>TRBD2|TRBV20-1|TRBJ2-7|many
TGCAGTGCTAGACAGTTCATAGCGGGAGGAAGGTACGAGCAGTACTTC
CSARQFIAGGRYEQYF
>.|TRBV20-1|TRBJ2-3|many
TGCAGTGACACTCTTTCGGCCCCCATGAGCACAGATACGCAGTATTTT
CSDTLSAPMSTDTQYF
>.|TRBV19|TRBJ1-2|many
TGTGCCAGTACTTCCTCTGGGAGGGGCTCATGGAGAAGTGGCTACACCTTC
CASTSSGRGSWRSGYTF
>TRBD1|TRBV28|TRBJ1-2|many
TGTGCCAGCAGTTTATTTCGCGCAGGGGGCGCCCGGGACTATGGCTACACCTTC
CASSLFRAGGARDYGYTF
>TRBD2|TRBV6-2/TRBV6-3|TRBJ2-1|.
TGTGCCAGCAGTTACTCACTAGCGGGCCGCAATTACAATGAGCAGTTCTTC
CASSYSLAGRNYNEQFF
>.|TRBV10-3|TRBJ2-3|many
TGTGCCATCAGTGTCGGCGGAACTAGCACAGATACGCAGTATTTT
CAISVGGTSTDTQYF
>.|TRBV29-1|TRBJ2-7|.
TGCAGCGGCACCGACAGGTCCTACGAGCAGTACTTC
CSGTDRSYEQYF
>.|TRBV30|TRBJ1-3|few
TGTGCCTGGAGGATGTGGGGGTCTGGAAACACCATATATTTT
CAWRMWGSGNTIYF
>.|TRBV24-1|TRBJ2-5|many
TGTGCCACCAGTGATATTGACGGCGGGCAAGAGACCCAGTACTTC
CATSDIDGGQETQYF
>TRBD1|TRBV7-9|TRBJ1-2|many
TGTGCCAGCAGCTTAAAGTTGACAGGGGGAAATGGCTACACCTTC
CASSLKLTGGNGYTF
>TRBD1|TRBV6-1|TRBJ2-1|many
TGTGCCAGCATTCAAAGACAGGGGGCAGCTGATGAGCAGTTCTTC
CASIQRQGAADEQFF
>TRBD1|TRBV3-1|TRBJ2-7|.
TGTGCCAGCAGCCAAGATGTAGGGACAGAAGCCTACGAGCAGTACTTC
CASSQDVGTEAYEQYF
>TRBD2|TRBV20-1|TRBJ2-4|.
TGCAGTGCCAGAGAGACGGGGGGCAAAAACATTCAGTACTTC
CSARETGGKNIQYF
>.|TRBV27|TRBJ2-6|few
TGTGCCAGCAGAGAGAGAGGACAGACTGGGGCCAACGTCCTGACTTTC
CASRERGQTGANVLTF
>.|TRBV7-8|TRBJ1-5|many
TGTGCCAGCAGCCGCGGGGTTAGCAATCAGCCCCAGCATTTT
CASSRGVSNQPQHF
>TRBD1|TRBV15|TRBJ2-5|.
TGTGCCACCAGCAGAGATCCCCAGACAGGGGGGGAGACCCAGTACTTC
CATSRDPQTGGETQYF
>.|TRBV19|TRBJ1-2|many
TGTGCCAGCCAGGCGGAGATTTGGAGTGGCTACACCTTC
CASQAEIWSGYTF
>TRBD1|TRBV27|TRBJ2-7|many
TGTGCCAGCAGTTCCACAGGGGAGAGTGAGCAGTACTTC
CASSSTGESEQYF
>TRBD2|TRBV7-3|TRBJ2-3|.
TGTGCCAGCAGCTTGGGACTAGCGGGAGGGAGACTGGATACGCAGTATTTT
CASSLGLAGGRLDTQYF
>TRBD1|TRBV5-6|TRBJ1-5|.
TGTGCCAGCAGCGGGGGGGACAGCCGTAATCAGCCCCAGCATTTT
CASSGGDSRNQPQHF
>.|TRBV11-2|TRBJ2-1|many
TGTGCCGGCAGCCCCGGGCCAGGGCCCTACAATGAGCAGTTCTTC
CAGSPGPGPYNEQFF
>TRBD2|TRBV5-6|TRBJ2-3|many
TGTGCCAGCAACAGTTGGGGTTTGTGGACTAGCGAAGATACGCAGTATTTT
CASNSWGLWTSEDTQYF
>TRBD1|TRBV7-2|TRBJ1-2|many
TGTGCCAGCACCCCAGGGGGGACAGGGACCTATGGCTACACCTTC
CASTPGGTGTYGYTF
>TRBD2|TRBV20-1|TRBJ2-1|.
TGCAGTGCTAGCCCCTCGGGACTAGCGGGTCTTCCCCCCTACAATGAGCAGTTCTTC
CSASPSGLAGLPPYNEQFF
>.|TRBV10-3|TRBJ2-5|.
TGTGCCACCCTAGGAGAGACCCAGTACTTC
CATLGETQYF
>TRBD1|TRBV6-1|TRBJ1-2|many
TGTGCCAGCACCCAAGGGGGCTATTCCTATGGCTACACCTTC
CASTQGGYSYGYTF